The 16 T cell receptor beta chains below come from one sample, sequenced in a study of cytomegalovirus exposure and HLA in healthy donors. The table came from immunoSEQ multiplex PCR; TCRdb's copy has only in-frame clones and leaves some out. The sample has roughly 150,000 clones; approximately 89% are singletons. The sequenced sample consisted of PBMCs. The receptors derive from a woman under 30 in good health and CMV-seropositive.

The genes are TRBV10-1 and TRBJ2-3; TRBD1 might be the D (6 bases). V lost 5 bases and J 0 bases, leaving 30 bases between the germline ends. Germline-derived CDR1 and CDR2 are WNHNN and SYGVQD (reference sequence). The CDR3 length is 21 residues. The CDR3 region is CASSSFAFLENRASSTDTQYF. CDR3 nucleotide sequence: TGCGCCAGCAGTTCTTTCGCCTTCCTTGAAAACAGGGCCAGTAGCACAGATACGCAGTATTTT.

The chain is built from TRBV6-1 and TRBJ2-3, with TRBD1 matching 7 bases. The J segment lost 3 bases and the V segment lost 11 bases, leaving 8 bases of the junction unmatched. This CDR3 contains 13 residues. CDR1 and CDR2 (germline): MNHNS, SASEGT. The CDR3 region is CAGRKGATDTQYF. Here the CDR3 DNA reads TGTGCCGGAAGAAAGGGGGCAACAGATACGCAGTATTTT.

This chain joins TRBV27 and TRBJ2-7; unclear D gene. V was pared by 2 bases and J by 6 bases, with 11 bases between. The CDR3 runs to 13 residues. Germline-derived CDR1 and CDR2 are MNHEY and SMNVEV (reference sequence). CDR3 coding DNA: TGTGCCAGCAGTTTAATGGTTCGAGGCGAGCAGTACTTC. It codes for CASSLMVRGEQYF.

This clone was counted between two and nine times. The chain has TRBV18 and TRBJ1-2; 8 nucleotides align to TRBD1. Germline V gene sequence: CDR1 KGHSH, CDR2 LQKENI. The CDR3 consists of 15 residues. J was trimmed by 4 bases and V by 0 bases; bases with no gene match: 4. Here the CDR3 reads CASSPPDRGPYGYTF. The CDR3 region has the DNA TGTGCCAGCTCACCACCAGACAGGGGACCCTATGGCTACACCTTC.

The V call is TRBV2, the J call TRBJ2-3; TRBD2 matches at 13 bases. Germline trimming cut 4 bases from V and 2 bases from J; bases unmatched to any gene: 3. The germline CDR1 and CDR2 sequences are SNHLY and FYNNEI. The CDR3 covers 16 residues. CDR3 DNA sequence: TGTGCCAGCAGTGCGACTAGCGGGAGGAACACAGATACGCAGTATTTT. It specifies CASSATSGRNTDTQYF.

This clone was seen only a few times. The gene calls are TRBV15 and TRBJ2-7; D may be TRBD2 (5 bases). Per germline, CDR1 LNHNV and CDR2 YYDKDF (reference sequence). The CDR3 covers 14 residues. The V and J ends lost 1 base and 2 bases respectively, with 9 bases between them. DNA of the CDR3: TGTGCCACCAGCAGAGCGGACTGGACCTACGAGCAGTACTTC. Protein product: CATSRADWTYEQYF.

The chain combines TRBV29-1 with TRBJ2-5; D is unresolved. This CDR3 comprises 12 residues. Germline CDR1 is SQVTM and CDR2 is ANQGSEA. V dropped 3 bases and J dropped 1 base, with 6 bases sitting between them. The DNA for the CDR3 is TGCAGCGTTGACGCCAGCCAAGAGACCCAGTACTTC. Translating gives CSVDASQETQYF.

In this sample, this clone turned up a few times. This chain uses TRBV28 with TRBJ2-2, with 10 bases identical to TRBD1. The J segment lost 5 bases and the V segment lost 2 bases, leaving 8 bases of the junction unmatched. This CDR3 contains 17 residues. Germline lookup yields CDR1 MDHEN and CDR2 SYDVKM. Here the CDR3 reads CASSLAGTGDRTGELFF. Here the CDR3 DNA reads TGTGCCAGCAGTTTAGCCGGGACAGGGGATAGAACCGGGGAGCTGTTTTTT.

The J gene is TRBJ2-7, the V gene TRBV2; 10 bases match TRBD2. The CDR3 has 15 residues. Germline loops: CDR1 SNHLY, CDR2 FYNNEI. V lost 4 bases to trimming and J lost 7 bases; unmatched junction nucleotides: 10. The CDR3 reads CASSVAGGPVGEQYF. For the CDR3, the DNA is TGTGCCAGCAGTGTAGCGGGAGGTCCTGTGGGTGAGCAGTACTTC.

The chain has TRBV5-1 and TRBJ2-3; TRBD2 matches 9 bases. The CDR3 is 15 amino acids. V was pared by 2 bases and J by 4 bases, with 5 bases of the junction left unmatched. Germline CDR1 and CDR2: SGHRS and YFSETQ. CDR3 sequence: CASSLDSGRSDTQYF. The CDR3 nucleotides are TGCGCCAGCAGCTTAGATAGCGGGAGATCAGATACGCAGTATTTT.

V is TRBV7-2 and J is TRBJ2-3, with TRBD1 matching 9 bases. J gave up 4 bases and V 3 bases, and 2 bases lay outside the gene matches. Germline CDR1 and CDR2: SGHTA and FQGNSA. The CDR3 loop spans 14 amino acids. CDR3 amino acids: CASSLGQGPDTQYF. CDR3 coding DNA: TGTGCCAGCAGCTTGGGACAGGGACCAGATACGCAGTATTTT.

This rearrangement joins TRBV7-3 to TRBJ2-3, with 11 bases fitting TRBD1. The trim removed 2 bases at V and 4 bases at J, leaving 8 bases unmatched. The CDR3 sequence is 17 residues long. The germline gives CDR1 SGHTA, CDR2 FQGTGA. For the CDR3, the DNA is TGTGCCAGCAGCTTATTCGGTGGACAGGGGGCAGCAGATACGCAGTATTTT. Protein sequence: CASSLFGGQGAADTQYF. Variable domain in full (rest from reference TRBV7-3 and TRBJ2-3): GAGVSQTPSNKVTEKGKYVELRCDPISGHTALYWYRQSLGQGPEFLIYFQGTGAADDSGLPNDRFFAVRPEGSVSTLKIQRTERGDSAVYLCASSLFGGQGAADTQYFGPGTRLTVL.

This clone was observed once. The chain links TRBV5-1 to TRBJ2-3; 9 bases line up with TRBD2. The J segment lost 5 bases and the V segment lost 4 bases, leaving 8 bases of the junction unmatched. Per germline, CDR1 SGHRS and CDR2 YFSETQ. The CDR3 covers 15 residues. The CDR3 DNA follows: TGCGCCAGCAGCCCGGCGGCGGGAGGGCAAGATACGCAGTATTTT. This encodes CASSPAAGGQDTQYF.

The chain employs TRBV28 and TRBJ1-5, with D unresolved. Germline CDR1 reads MDHEN; CDR2 reads SYDVKM. The CDR3 has 14 residues. V lost 5 bases and J 0 bases, leaving 8 bases between the germline ends. The CDR3 loop reads CASSVTISNQPQHF. The CDR3 nucleotides read TGTGCCAGCAGTGTGACAATTAGCAATCAGCCCCAGCATTTT.

CDR3 in DNA: TGCAGTGCTTCCGGGGAGACCCAGTACTTC. Amino acid sequence: CSASGETQYF. V usage is TRBV20-1 and J usage is TRBJ2-5; D gene unclear. From germline, CDR1 is DFQATT and CDR2 SNEGSKA (reference sequence). Trimming stripped 5 bases from V and 5 bases from J, with 6 bases between. The CDR3 runs 10 residues.

The rearrangement joins TRBV2 to TRBJ2-1; no firm D call. With 2 bases removed from V and 0 bases from J, the gap between germline ends came to 14 bases. There are 17 residues in the CDR3. Germline lookup yields CDR1 SNHLY and CDR2 FYNNEI. The CDR3: CASSEKNMRSSYNEQFF. CDR3 nucleotides: TGTGCCAGCAGTGAAAAGAATATGAGGAGCTCCTACAATGAGCAGTTCTTC.